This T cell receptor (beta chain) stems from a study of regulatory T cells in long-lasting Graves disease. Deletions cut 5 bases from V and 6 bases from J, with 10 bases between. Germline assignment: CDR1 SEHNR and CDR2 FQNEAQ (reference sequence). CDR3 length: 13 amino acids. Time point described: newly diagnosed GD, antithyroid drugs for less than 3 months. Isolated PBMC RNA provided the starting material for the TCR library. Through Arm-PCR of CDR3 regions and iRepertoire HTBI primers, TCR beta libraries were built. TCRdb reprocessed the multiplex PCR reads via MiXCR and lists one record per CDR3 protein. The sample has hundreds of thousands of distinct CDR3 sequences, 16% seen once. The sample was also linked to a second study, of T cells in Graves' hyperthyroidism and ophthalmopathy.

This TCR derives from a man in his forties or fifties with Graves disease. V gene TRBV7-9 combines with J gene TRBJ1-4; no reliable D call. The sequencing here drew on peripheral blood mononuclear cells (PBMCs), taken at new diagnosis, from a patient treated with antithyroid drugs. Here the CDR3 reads CASSPIGHEKLFF. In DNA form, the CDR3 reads TGTGCCAGCAGCCCTATCGGGCATGAAAAACTGTTTTTT.